This T cell receptor beta chain was profiled in a study of T cell repertoires in cytomegalovirus infection. In the study overall: Recently identified HLA-C-restricted CMV epitopes were among the peptides used. Both a matching HLA type and CMV infection were indicated by public TCR beta signatures.

A remark on this clonotype: What it recognizes is unknown.

CDR3 length: 15 residues. The ends were cut back, 5 bases at V and 3 bases at J, with 13 bases in the middle. Germline V lookup: CDR1 SGHVS, CDR2 FQNEAQ. A single record per CDR3 protein comes from TCRdb applying MiXCR to the reads. This table holds some 500,000 distinct CDR3 sequences, 40% found once. This clonotype originated in a human donor in good health (CMV status not recorded). Some clones in this sample may be carry-over from other donors' samples. V is TRBV7-8 and J is TRBJ2-2; D is perhaps TRBD2 (6 bases). Sequencing used cultured PBMCs, obtained from culture after CMV antigen stimulation. CDR3: CASSVGRRDTGELFF. The CDR3 DNA sequence: TGTGCCAGCAGCGTGGGCCGGAGGGACACCGGGGAGCTGTTTTTT.